This T cell receptor (beta chain) was retrieved from a study of blood T cell repertoires in COVID-19. Study as a whole: The United States, Italy and Spain supplied acute and convalescent COVID-19 samples.

The repertoire was sequenced with immunoSEQ multiplex PCR; TCRdb's copy has only in-frame clones and lacks some. The sample has 150,000 to 200,000 clones, around four fifths seen once. Sequences were obtained from peripheral blood. The source is a woman aged 80 or older with acute or convalescent COVID-19.

For the CDR3, the DNA is TGTGCCAGTAGCGGCACTGAAGCTTTCTTT. Protein sequence: CASSGTEAFF. V is TRBV19 and J is TRBJ1-1; no definite D call. V dropped 6 bases and J dropped 4 bases, with 3 bases sitting between them. The germline gives CDR1 LNHDA, CDR2 SQIVND (reference sequence). The length of the CDR3 is 10 residues. Drawing the rest from reference TRBV19 and TRBJ1-1, the complete variable domain is DGGITQSPKYLFRKEGQNVTLSCEQNLNHDAMYWYRQDPGQGLRLIYYSQIVNDFQKGDIAEGYSVSREKKESFPLTVTSAQKNPTAFYLCASSGTEAFFGQGTRLTVV.